The rows below give T cell receptor beta chains drawn from one sample of a study of monozygotic twins with inflammatory bowel disease. TCRdb reanalyzed the 5' RACE reads and collapses them to one entry per CDR3 protein, without DNA. The sample's table shows approximately 100,000 distinct CDR3 sequences. The sample was blood. These receptors originate from a human donor with ulcerative colitis or Crohn's disease, or a healthy co-twin of an affected twin (not recorded which). Both conserved end residues are part of each CDR3. Fields, in order: V gene, J gene, CDR3 protein.

v_call: TRBV7-3; j_call: TRBJ2-3; cdr3_aa: CASSLYGASGRALDTQYF
v_call: TRBV7-2; j_call: TRBJ2-5; cdr3_aa: CASSLVASGGGETQYF
v_call: TRBV20-1; j_call: TRBJ2-7; cdr3_aa: CSARDGTGRNEQYF
v_call: TRBV25-1; j_call: TRBJ2-3; cdr3_aa: CASSNSRTDTQYF
v_call: TRBV20-1; j_call: TRBJ1-1; cdr3_aa: CSAQKTGPNTEAFF
v_call: TRBV7-7; j_call: TRBJ2-1; cdr3_aa: CASSPGQANEQFF
v_call: TRBV9; j_call: TRBJ1-3; cdr3_aa: CASSEWGHGNTIYF
v_call: TRBV5-6; j_call: TRBJ1-4; cdr3_aa: CASSLGAGATNEKLFF
v_call: TRBV6-6; j_call: TRBJ2-7; cdr3_aa: CASSGQAYEQYF
v_call: TRBV5-1; j_call: TRBJ2-2; cdr3_aa: CASSLGQYTNTGELFF
v_call: TRBV20-1; j_call: TRBJ2-7; cdr3_aa: CSARGVWQGDEQYF
v_call: TRBV4-1; j_call: TRBJ2-1; cdr3_aa: CASSLSTSSEQFF
v_call: TRBV20-1; j_call: TRBJ1-1; cdr3_aa: CSARDPLGTGNTEAFF
v_call: TRBV12-3/TRBV12-4; j_call: TRBJ2-7; cdr3_aa: CASSYETGGNEQYF
v_call: TRBV20-1; j_call: TRBJ2-1; cdr3_aa: CSAKIGQGYNEQFF
v_call: TRBV20-1; j_call: TRBJ2-3; cdr3_aa: CSARDRGRATQYF
v_call: TRBV5-1; j_call: TRBJ1-1; cdr3_aa: CASSLTGDSNTEAFF
v_call: TRBV20-1; j_call: TRBJ2-7; cdr3_aa: CSARDSAGTGDEQYF
v_call: TRBV9; j_call: TRBJ2-7; cdr3_aa: CASSVGTGAYEQYF
v_call: TRBV5-6; j_call: TRBJ1-4; cdr3_aa: CASSPDGTTLGNEKLFF
v_call: TRBV13; j_call: TRBJ2-3; cdr3_aa: CASSSGLAWKDTQYF
v_call: TRBV7-8; j_call: TRBJ2-1; cdr3_aa: CASSPLGDRDYNEQFF
v_call: TRBV5-1; j_call: TRBJ1-1; cdr3_aa: CASSLNLMNTEAFF
v_call: TRBV5-1; j_call: TRBJ2-7; cdr3_aa: CASSLYRWGEQYF
v_call: TRBV12-3/TRBV12-4; j_call: TRBJ1-2; cdr3_aa: CASSLREGRMGALF
v_call: TRBV11-2; j_call: TRBJ1-1; cdr3_aa: CASSLGRTVNTEAFF
v_call: TRBV5-1; j_call: TRBJ2-2; cdr3_aa: CASSTEPQGSGGELFF
v_call: TRBV28; j_call: TRBJ2-3; cdr3_aa: CASSYMVPRQYF
v_call: TRBV7-6; j_call: TRBJ2-1; cdr3_aa: CASSLRGDNEQFF
v_call: TRBV7-3; j_call: TRBJ2-1; cdr3_aa: CASSPSAGGYNEQFF
v_call: TRBV7-2; j_call: TRBJ2-6; cdr3_aa: CASRDSGANVLTF
v_call: TRBV12-3/TRBV12-4; j_call: TRBJ1-1; cdr3_aa: CASKIGRTGLRMNTEAFF
v_call: TRBV5-1; j_call: TRBJ2-1; cdr3_aa: CASSLAGTSGRGYNEQFF
v_call: TRBV7-9; j_call: TRBJ1-4; cdr3_aa: CASSQVGYGTVNEKLFF
v_call: TRBV20-1; j_call: TRBJ1-1; cdr3_aa: CSARDISGQNEAFF
v_call: TRBV11-2; j_call: TRBJ1-1; cdr3_aa: CASSLDVVPKAFF
v_call: TRBV7-6; j_call: TRBJ2-4; cdr3_aa: CASSLAGENIQYF
v_call: TRBV7-2; j_call: TRBJ2-1; cdr3_aa: CASSLDKDYSYNEQFF
v_call: TRBV20-1; j_call: TRBJ1-3; cdr3_aa: CSARIGAQGNTIYF
v_call: TRBV20-1; j_call: TRBJ1-1; cdr3_aa: CRPGQMNTEAFF
v_call: TRBV5-1; j_call: TRBJ1-4; cdr3_aa: CASSSQTGLNEKLFF